A single sample is the source of the 26 T cell receptor beta chains below, sequenced in a study of T cell responses to AZD1222 COVID-19 vaccine. TCRdb keeps only in-frame clones here, not all; method: immunoSEQ multiplex PCR. The sample has some 200,000 clones, 90% to 95% seen once; the top ten hold about 3.9%. The source was peripheral blood, collected on day 0 of AZD1222 vaccination. The origin of the receptors is an adult in good health.

The CDR3, as DNA: TGCGCCAGCAGCTTACTAGCGGGGGGGATAGACAATGAGCAGTTCTTC. Translated: CASSLLAGGIDNEQFF. This chain uses TRBV5-1 with TRBJ2-1; 13 nucleotides agree with TRBD2. Germline trimming cut 2 bases from V and 5 bases from J; bases unmatched to any gene: 4. This CDR3 contains 16 residues. The germline gives CDR1 SGHRS, CDR2 YFSETQ. Based on the CDR3 plus reference TRBV5-1 and TRBJ2-1, the full variable domain is KAGVTQTPRYLIKTRGQQVTLSCSPISGHRSVSWYQQTPGQGLQFLFEYFSETQRNKGNFPGRFSGRQFSNSRSEMNVSTLELGDSALYLCASSLLAGGIDNEQFFGPGTRLTVL.

This chain uses TRBV3-1 (or the pseudogene TRBV3-2) with TRBJ2-1; tentative D call: TRBD1 (6 bases). CDR1 is LGHDT, CDR2 YNNKEL, per germline (reference sequence). The CDR3 contains 16 residues. Trimming cost V 1 base and J 8 bases, with 18 bases left between them. The CDR3 spells CASSQGGPPPGDEQFF. For the CDR3, the DNA is TGTGCCAGCAGCCAAGGGGGGCCCCCCCCCGGTGATGAGCAGTTCTTC.

The CDR3 region is CASSSATNEKLFF. Written as DNA, the CDR3 is TGTGCCAGCAGCTCCGCAACTAATGAAAAACTGTTTTTT. The V and J genes are TRBV5-4 and TRBJ1-4; no reliable D call. V was cut by 3 bases and J by 0 bases, with 3 bases left in between. Germline values: CDR1 SGHNT, CDR2 YYREEE (reference sequence). The CDR3 spans 13 residues.

V usage is TRBV13 and J usage is TRBJ2-3, with 12 bases identical to TRBD2. V was pared by 2 bases and J by 2 bases, with 8 bases of the junction left unmatched. CDR1 PRHDT and CDR2 FYEKMQ come from the germline V gene (reference sequence). The CDR3 is 18 amino acids. CDR3 residues: CASSLLLAGGRPTDTQYF. For the CDR3, the DNA is TGTGCCAGCAGCTTATTACTAGCGGGAGGTCGTCCCACAGATACGCAGTATTTT.

The chain carries TRBV19 and TRBJ1-1; unclear D gene. Looked up from germline, CDR1 is LNHDA and CDR2 is SQIVND (reference sequence). The length of the CDR3 is 14 residues. Trimming cost V 5 bases and J 0 bases, with 10 bases left between them. CDR3 sequence reads: CASSHPSMNTEAFF. The CDR3 DNA reads as TGTGCCAGTAGTCACCCCTCCATGAACACTGAAGCTTTCTTT.

This sequence joins TRBV5-1 and TRBJ1-1; D is uncertain. This CDR3 region has 14 residues. CDR1 is SGHRS and CDR2 is YFSETQ in the germline V gene. V gave up 0 bases and J gave up 4 bases, with 10 bases separating them. The CDR3 is CASSLVLGSTEAFF. The CDR3 DNA reads as TGCGCCAGCAGCTTGGTCTTGGGGTCCACTGAAGCTTTCTTT.

The chain recombines TRBV5-1 with TRBJ2-1; D gene ambiguous. The CDR3 covers 14 residues. The germline CDR1 and CDR2 sequences are SGHRS and YFSETQ. The germline V and J ends were trimmed by 0 bases and 8 bases, with 12 bases remaining between them. CDR3 loop: CASSLVTPVDEQFF. CDR3 nucleotides: TGCGCCAGCAGCTTGGTAACACCCGTCGATGAGCAGTTCTTC.

The CDR3 DNA reads as TGTGCCAGTAGTTTATTAGATTGGCATGAGCAGTTCTTC. As protein: CASSLLDWHEQFF. The V and J genes are TRBV19 and TRBJ2-1; no definite D call. CDR1 LNHDA and CDR2 SQIVND come from the germline V gene (reference sequence). The CDR3 is 13 amino acids. V shed 5 bases and J shed 8 bases, with 13 bases lying between them.

The V and J genes are TRBV6-5 and TRBJ1-2; D is uncertain. Germline-derived CDR1 and CDR2 are MNHEY and SVGAGI. The V and J ends lost 2 bases and 4 bases respectively, with 11 bases between them. This CDR3 is built from 14 residues. For the CDR3, the DNA is TGTGCCAGCAGTTACGACGGGGTGGTCTATGGCTACACCTTC. As protein: CASSYDGVVYGYTF.

V and J are TRBV12-3 or TRBV12-4 and TRBJ1-4; D possibly corresponds to TRBD1 (6 bases). There are 12 residues in the CDR3. V was cut by 8 bases and J by 8 bases, with 12 bases left in between. The CDR3: CASSGESEKLFF. As DNA, the CDR3 is TGTGCCAGCTCAGGGGAATCGGAAAAACTGTTTTTT.

This clone was counted between two and nine times. This rearrangement joins TRBV2 to TRBJ2-1; 7 nucleotides agree with TRBD2. Germline assignment: CDR1 SNHLY and CDR2 FYNNEI. Losses at the gene ends were 8 bases for V and 12 bases for J; bases not matched to a gene: 19. The CDR3 is made up of 15 amino acids. The DNA for the CDR3 is TGTGCCAGCGGGGGGAGGGAGAGTTCAAGGGGTAGGCAGTTCTTC. Protein sequence: CASGGRESSRGRQFF.

The V and J genes are TRBV19 and TRBJ1-3; D gene unclear. This CDR3 is built from 15 residues. Germline-derived CDR1 and CDR2 are LNHDA and SQIVND (reference sequence). Deletions cut 5 bases from V and 0 bases from J, with 11 bases between. CDR3 sequence: CASSYGRDSGNTIYF. The CDR3, as DNA: TGTGCCAGTAGTTATGGTCGGGACTCTGGAAACACCATATATTTT.

The CDR3 loop reads CASSTWTGGGYGYTF. CDR3 bases: TGTGCCAGCAGCACCTGGACAGGGGGGGGCTATGGCTACACCTTC. This sequence joins TRBV13 and TRBJ1-2; 10 bases map to TRBD1. With V trimmed by 5 bases and J by 4 bases, 7 bases remained unmatched. The CDR3 runs to 15 residues. Germline-derived CDR1 and CDR2 are PRHDT and FYEKMQ (reference sequence).

The chain joins TRBV9 to TRBJ1-1; 8 positions agree with TRBD1. V dropped 3 bases and J dropped 6; count of bases not matched to a gene: 7. The CDR3 is made up of 14 amino acids. CDR1 and CDR2 from the germline V gene are SGDLS and YYNGEE. The CDR3: CASSDRQTGAEAFF. The CDR3 nucleotides read TGTGCCAGCAGCGACCGCCAGACAGGGGCTGAAGCTTTCTTT.

The chain joins TRBV5-8 to TRBJ1-5, with 8 bases fitting TRBD1. J lost 6 bases, V lost 0 bases, and 5 bases had no gene match. Germline lookup yields CDR1 SGHTS and CDR2 YDEGEE. This CDR3 is 15 amino acids long. This CDR3 reads CASSLAQGARQPQHF. The DNA for the CDR3 is TGTGCCAGCAGCTTGGCTCAGGGGGCGCGTCAGCCCCAGCATTTT.

The chain uses TRBV5-5 and TRBJ1-2, with no clear D. Trimming pared 0 bases from V and 4 bases from J, leaving 16 bases between. CDR1 is SGHKS and CDR2 is YYEKEE in the germline V gene (reference sequence). The CDR3 has 16 amino acids. The CDR3 loop reads CASSLALSGPLYGYTF. CDR3 DNA: TGTGCCAGCAGCTTGGCCCTCTCAGGCCCTCTCTATGGCTACACCTTC. The whole variable domain, remainder taken from reference TRBV5-5 and TRBJ1-2, is DAGVTQSPTHLIKTRGQQVTLRCSPISGHKSVSWYQQVLGQGPQFIFQYYEKEERGRGNFPDRFSARQFPNYSSELNVNALLLGDSALYLCASSLALSGPLYGYTFGSGTRLTVV.

V gene TRBV27 combines with J gene TRBJ1-1; no clear D gene. Germline-derived CDR1 and CDR2 are MNHEY and SMNVEV (reference sequence). CDR3 length: 14 amino acids. Deletions cut 5 bases from V and 4 bases from J, with 14 bases between. CDR3 residues: CASSPLGSTTEAFF. The CDR3 DNA reads TGTGCCAGCAGTCCCTTGGGCTCAACCACTGAAGCTTTCTTT.

The chain joins TRBV13 to TRBJ1-3; 7 positions agree with TRBD1. V lost 5 bases and J lost 4; bases outside the gene matches: 11. Per the germline V gene, CDR1 is PRHDT and CDR2 is FYEKMQ (reference sequence). The CDR3 contains 16 residues. The DNA of the CDR3 is TGTGCCAGCAGCCGAAGGAGACAGGGACTAGGAAACACCATATATTTT. It specifies CASSRRRQGLGNTIYF.

In this sample, this clone turned up once. The chain is built from TRBV5-5 and TRBJ1-2; D not certain. There are 12 residues in the CDR3. Trimming cost V 1 base and J 6 bases, with 7 bases left between them. CDR1 SGHKS and CDR2 YYEKEE come from the germline V gene (reference sequence). CDR3 DNA sequence: TGTGCCAGCAGCTTGATACAGCATGGCTACACCTTC. Protein: CASSLIQHGYTF. The full variable domain, in which reference TRBV5-5 and TRBJ1-2 provide the parts outside the CDR3, is DAGVTQSPTHLIKTRGQQVTLRCSPISGHKSVSWYQQVLGQGPQFIFQYYEKEERGRGNFPDRFSARQFPNYSSELNVNALLLGDSALYLCASSLIQHGYTFGSGTRLTVV.

V is TRBV7-9 and J is TRBJ1-3; D not resolved. This CDR3 has 11 residues. V was clipped by 5 bases and J by 4 bases, with 3 bases between them. Germline V gene data show CDR1 as SEHNR and CDR2 as FQNEAQ (reference sequence). CDR3 sequence: CASSVGNTIYF. In DNA, the CDR3 is TGTGCCAGCAGCGTCGGAAACACCATATATTTT. Based on the CDR3 plus reference TRBV7-9 and TRBJ1-3, the full variable domain is DTGVSQNPRHKITKRGQNVTFRCDPISEHNRLYWYRQTLGQGPEFLTYFQNEAQLEKSRLLSDRFSAERPKGSFSTLEIQRTEQGDSAMYLCASSVGNTIYFGEGSWLTVV.

The CDR3 region has the DNA TGTGCCAGCAGCTTACCTATCGGGACTAGCGGAAAAGAGACCCAGTACTTC. This codes for CASSLPIGTSGKETQYF. The chain employs TRBV5-4 and TRBJ2-5, with 11 bases identical to TRBD2. Germline CDR1 SGHNT, CDR2 YYREEE (reference sequence). V lost 2 bases to trimming and J lost 3 bases; unmatched junction nucleotides: 9. This CDR3 comprises 17 residues.

The chain couples TRBV11-3 to TRBJ2-1, with 8 bases matching TRBD1. CDR1 and CDR2 (germline): SGHNT, YENEEA. The CDR3 contains 15 residues. V was pared by 3 bases and J by 8 bases, with 9 bases of the junction left unmatched. The CDR3 here is CASSFGQGAVYEQFF. In DNA form, the CDR3 reads TGTGCCAGCAGCTTTGGACAGGGCGCTGTTTATGAGCAGTTCTTC.

The chain joins TRBV3-1 (or the pseudogene TRBV3-2) to TRBJ2-7; unclear D gene. In germline, CDR1 is LGHDT, CDR2 YNNKEL (reference sequence). The V and J ends lost 1 base and 5 bases respectively, with 9 bases between them. The CDR3 totals 13 residues. The CDR3 DNA follows: TGTGCCAGCAGCCAAGTCTGGAAGGACGAGCAGTACTTC. Its protein is CASSQVWKDEQYF.

The V and J genes are TRBV6-5 and TRBJ1-6; D possibly corresponds to TRBD1 (6 bases). CDR1 is MNHEY and CDR2 is SVGAGI in the germline V gene. V lost 6 bases and J lost 7, with 13 bases in between. The CDR3 has 14 amino acids. CDR3 loop: CASREGQLNSPLHF. CDR3 coding DNA: TGTGCCAGCAGAGAGGGACAACTAAATTCACCCCTCCACTTT.

Notes on this clone: Additional DNA sequences in this sample encode the identical CDR3. The chain combines TRBV6-5 with TRBJ1-3; a possible D gene is TRBD1 (6 bases). The CDR3 sequence is 15 residues long. V dropped 0 bases and J dropped 2 bases, with 8 bases sitting between them. Germline V gene data show CDR1 as MNHEY and CDR2 as SVGAGI. The CDR3 spells CASSYSGGAGNTIYF. The CDR3 bases are TGTGCCAGCAGTTACTCAGGGGGAGCTGGAAACACCATATATTTT.

V usage is TRBV9 and J usage is TRBJ2-3, with 7 bases aligning to TRBD2. J gave up 2 bases and V 0 bases, and 3 bases lay outside the gene matches. Germline V CDR1 and CDR2: SGDLS, YYNGEE. The CDR3 totals 15 residues. CDR3 protein: CASSVAGGNTDTQYF. CDR3 DNA sequence: TGTGCCAGCAGCGTAGCGGGAGGCAACACAGATACGCAGTATTTT. Combining the CDR3 with reference TRBV9 and TRBJ2-3 gives the whole variable domain DSGVTQTPKHLITATGQRVTLRCSPRSGDLSVYWYQQSLDQGLQFLIQYYNGEERAKGNILERFSAQQFPDLHSELNLSSLELGDSALYFCASSVAGGNTDTQYFGPGTRLTVL.